This entry concerns a single TCR beta chain. The sample originates from a study of shared clonotypes between healthy human individuals. TCRdb keeps only in-frame clones here, not all; method: immunoSEQ multiplex PCR. Of 1,500,000 or so clones detected, 98% appear once; the ten largest clones hold roughly 0.35%. The V end lost 6 bases, the J end lost 3 bases, and 9 bases lay between the germline ends. Germline loops: CDR1 MNHNY, CDR2 SVGAGI (reference sequence). CDR3 size: 12 residues. Sequenced sample: naive CD4+ T cells sorted from blood. Specified subset: CD45RA+ positively selected. This chain joins TRBV6-6 and TRBJ2-7, with D perhaps assigned TRBD1 or TRBD2 (6 bases each). The TCR was taken from a man aged 25 to 40 in good health. CDR3 in amino acids: CASSGGGYEQYF. The CDR3 DNA reads as TGTGCCAGCAGCGGGGGCGGCTACGAGCAGTACTTC.